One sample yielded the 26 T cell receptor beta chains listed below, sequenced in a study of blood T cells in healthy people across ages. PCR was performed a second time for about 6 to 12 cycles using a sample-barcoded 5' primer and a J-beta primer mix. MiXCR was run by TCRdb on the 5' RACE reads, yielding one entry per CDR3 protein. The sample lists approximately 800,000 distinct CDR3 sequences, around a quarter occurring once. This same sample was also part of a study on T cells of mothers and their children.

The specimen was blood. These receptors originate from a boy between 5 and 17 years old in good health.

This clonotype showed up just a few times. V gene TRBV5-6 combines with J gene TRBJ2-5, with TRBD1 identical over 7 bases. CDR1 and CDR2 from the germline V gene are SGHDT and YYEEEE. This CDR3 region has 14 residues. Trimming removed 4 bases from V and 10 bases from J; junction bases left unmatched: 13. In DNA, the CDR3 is TGTGCCAGCAGCGTGGACAGGCCCCCTATGGTCCAGTACTTC. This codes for CASSVDRPPMVQYF. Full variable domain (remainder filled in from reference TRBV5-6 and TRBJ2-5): DAGVTQSPTHLIKTRGQQVTLRCSPKSGHDTVSWYQQALGQGPQFIFQYYEEEERQRGNFPDRFSGHQFPNYSSELNVNALLLGDSALYLCASSVDRPPMVQYFGPGTRLLVL.

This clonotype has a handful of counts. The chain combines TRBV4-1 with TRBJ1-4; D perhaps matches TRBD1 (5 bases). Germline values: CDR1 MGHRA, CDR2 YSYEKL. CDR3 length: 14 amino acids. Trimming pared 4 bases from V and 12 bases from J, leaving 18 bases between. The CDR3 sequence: CASSPPGGLYELFF. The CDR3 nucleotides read TGCGCCAGCAGCCCTCCTGGGGGACTGTATGAACTGTTTTTT.

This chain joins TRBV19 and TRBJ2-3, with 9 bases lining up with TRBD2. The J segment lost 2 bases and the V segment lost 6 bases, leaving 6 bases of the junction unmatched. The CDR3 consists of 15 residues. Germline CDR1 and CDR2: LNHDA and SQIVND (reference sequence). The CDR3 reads CASSDLAGSTDTQYF. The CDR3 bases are TGTGCCAGTAGCGATCTAGCGGGGTCCACAGATACGCAGTATTTT.

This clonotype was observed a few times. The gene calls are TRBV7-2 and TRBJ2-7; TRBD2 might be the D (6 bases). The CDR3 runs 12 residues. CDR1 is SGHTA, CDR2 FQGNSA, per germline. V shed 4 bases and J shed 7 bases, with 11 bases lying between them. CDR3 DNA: TGTGCCAGCAGCTCCTATGGGAGGGAGCAGTACTTC. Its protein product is CASSSYGREQYF.

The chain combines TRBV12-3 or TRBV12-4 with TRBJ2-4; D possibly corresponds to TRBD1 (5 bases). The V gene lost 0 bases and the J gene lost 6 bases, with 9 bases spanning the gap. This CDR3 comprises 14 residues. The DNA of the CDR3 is TGTGCCAGCAGTTTAGCGGGGCCGTTAAACATTCAGTACTTC. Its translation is CASSLAGPLNIQYF.

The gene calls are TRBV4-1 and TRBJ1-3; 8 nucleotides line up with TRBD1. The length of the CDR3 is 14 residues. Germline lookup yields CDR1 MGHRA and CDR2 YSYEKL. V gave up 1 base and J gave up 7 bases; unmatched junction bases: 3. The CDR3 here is CASSQGTGRNTIYF. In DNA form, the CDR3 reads TGCGCCAGCAGCCAAGGGACAGGGAGGAACACCATATATTTT.

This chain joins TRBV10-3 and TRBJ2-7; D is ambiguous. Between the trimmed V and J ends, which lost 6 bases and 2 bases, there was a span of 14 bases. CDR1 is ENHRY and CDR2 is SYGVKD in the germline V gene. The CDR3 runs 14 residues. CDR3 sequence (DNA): TGTGCCATCAGCTTTGGTGGGGAAACCTACGAGCAGTACTTC. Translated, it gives CAISFGGETYEQYF.

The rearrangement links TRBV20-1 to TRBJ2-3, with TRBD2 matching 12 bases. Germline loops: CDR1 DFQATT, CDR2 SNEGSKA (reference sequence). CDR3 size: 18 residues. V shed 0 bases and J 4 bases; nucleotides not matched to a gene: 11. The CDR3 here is CSARDRLAGASGADTQYF. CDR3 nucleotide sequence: TGCAGTGCTAGAGATAGACTAGCGGGGGCCTCTGGGGCAGATACGCAGTATTTT.

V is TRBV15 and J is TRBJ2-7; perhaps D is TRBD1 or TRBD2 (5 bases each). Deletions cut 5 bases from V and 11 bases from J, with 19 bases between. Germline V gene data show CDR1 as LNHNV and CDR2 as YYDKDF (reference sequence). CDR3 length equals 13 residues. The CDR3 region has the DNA TGTGCCACCAGCCAAAGCGACAGCAGGGAGAAGTACTTC. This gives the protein CATSQSDSREKYF.

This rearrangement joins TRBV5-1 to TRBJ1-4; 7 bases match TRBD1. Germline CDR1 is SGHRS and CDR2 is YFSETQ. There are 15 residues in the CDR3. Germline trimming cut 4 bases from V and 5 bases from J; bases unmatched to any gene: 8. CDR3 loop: CASSPTGDLNEKLFF. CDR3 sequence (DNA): TGCGCCAGCAGCCCAACAGGGGACTTAAATGAAAAACTGTTTTTT.

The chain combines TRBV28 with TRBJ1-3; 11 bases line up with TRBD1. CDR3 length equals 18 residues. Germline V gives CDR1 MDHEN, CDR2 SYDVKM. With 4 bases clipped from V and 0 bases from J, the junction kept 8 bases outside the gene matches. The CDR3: CASSSPGQGDSSGNTIYF. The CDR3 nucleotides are TGTGCCAGCAGTTCTCCGGGACAGGGGGATAGCTCTGGAAACACCATATATTTT.

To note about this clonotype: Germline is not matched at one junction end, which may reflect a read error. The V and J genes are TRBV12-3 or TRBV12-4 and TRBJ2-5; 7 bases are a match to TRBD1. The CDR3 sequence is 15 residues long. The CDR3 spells CAGRGTARGGETQYF. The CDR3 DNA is TGTGCCGGCAGGGGGACAGCCCGGGGCGGAGAGACCCAGTACTTC.

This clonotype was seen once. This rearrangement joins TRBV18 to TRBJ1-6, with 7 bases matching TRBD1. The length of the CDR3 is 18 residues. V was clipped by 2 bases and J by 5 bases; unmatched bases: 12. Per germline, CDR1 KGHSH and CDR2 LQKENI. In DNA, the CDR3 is TGTGCCAGCTCACCAAGGTCCCCAGGGGGGATCGATAATTCACCCCTCCACTTT. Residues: CASSPRSPGGIDNSPLHF.

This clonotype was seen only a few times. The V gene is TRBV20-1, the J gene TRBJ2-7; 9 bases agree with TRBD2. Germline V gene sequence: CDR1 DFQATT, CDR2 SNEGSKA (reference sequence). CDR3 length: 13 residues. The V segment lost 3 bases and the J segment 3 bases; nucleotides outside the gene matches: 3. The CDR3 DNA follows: TGCAGTGCTAGGACTAGCGGACACTACGAGCAGTACTTC. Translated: CSARTSGHYEQYF.

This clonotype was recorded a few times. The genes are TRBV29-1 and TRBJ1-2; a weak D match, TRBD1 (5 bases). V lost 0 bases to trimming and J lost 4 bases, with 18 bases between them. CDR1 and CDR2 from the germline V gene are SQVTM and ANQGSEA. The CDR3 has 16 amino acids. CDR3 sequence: CSVEDDPLDRPYGYTF. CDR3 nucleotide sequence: TGCAGCGTTGAAGACGATCCGCTTGACAGACCCTATGGCTACACCTTC.

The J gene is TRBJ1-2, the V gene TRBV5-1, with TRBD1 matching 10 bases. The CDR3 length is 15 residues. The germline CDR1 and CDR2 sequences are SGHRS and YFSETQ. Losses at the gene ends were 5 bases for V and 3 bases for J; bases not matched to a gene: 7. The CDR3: CASRTTGGEDYGYTF. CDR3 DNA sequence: TGCGCCAGCAGGACGACAGGGGGCGAAGACTATGGCTACACCTTC.

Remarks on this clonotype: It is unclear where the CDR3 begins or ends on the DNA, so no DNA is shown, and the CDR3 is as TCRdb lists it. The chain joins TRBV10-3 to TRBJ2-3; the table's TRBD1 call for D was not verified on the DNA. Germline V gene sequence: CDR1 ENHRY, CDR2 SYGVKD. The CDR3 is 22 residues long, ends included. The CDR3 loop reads CAIAGQGSGANVLTFGAPMQYF.

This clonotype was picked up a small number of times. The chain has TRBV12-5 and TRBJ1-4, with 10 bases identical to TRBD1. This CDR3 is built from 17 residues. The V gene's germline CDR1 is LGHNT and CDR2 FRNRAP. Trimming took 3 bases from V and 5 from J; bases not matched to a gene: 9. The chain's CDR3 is CASGFGTGERLNEKLFF. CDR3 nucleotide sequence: TGTGCTAGTGGTTTTGGGACAGGGGAGCGATTGAATGAAAAACTGTTTTTT.

The CDR3: CSVGPMLLLRGRYGYTF. The DNA of the CDR3 is TGCAGCGTTGGCCCTATGCTTCTTTTGCGAGGACGCTATGGCTACACCTTC. V gene TRBV29-1 combines with J gene TRBJ1-2; no reliable D call. Trimming took 4 bases from V and 4 from J, leaving 25 bases between them. This CDR3 region has 17 residues. Looked up from germline, CDR1 is SQVTM and CDR2 is ANQGSEA.

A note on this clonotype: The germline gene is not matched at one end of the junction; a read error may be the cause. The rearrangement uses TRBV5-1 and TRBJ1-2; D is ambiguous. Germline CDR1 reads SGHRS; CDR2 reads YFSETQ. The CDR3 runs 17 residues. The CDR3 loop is CASSPRVPSGRNYGYAF. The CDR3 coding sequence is TGCGCCAGCAGCCCGAGGGTTCCGTCGGGTAGAAACTATGGCTACGCCTTC.

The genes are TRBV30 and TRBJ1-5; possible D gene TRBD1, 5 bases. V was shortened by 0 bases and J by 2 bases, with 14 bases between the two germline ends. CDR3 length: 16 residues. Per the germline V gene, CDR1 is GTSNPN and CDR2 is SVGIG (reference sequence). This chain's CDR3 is CAWSVREETGNQPQHF. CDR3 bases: TGTGCCTGGAGTGTACGCGAGGAGACAGGCAATCAGCCCCAGCATTTT.

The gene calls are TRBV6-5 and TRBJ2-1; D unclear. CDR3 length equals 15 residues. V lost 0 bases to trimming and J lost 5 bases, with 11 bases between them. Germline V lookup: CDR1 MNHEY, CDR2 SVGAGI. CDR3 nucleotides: TGTGCCAGCAGTTACTCGTGGCCTATTGACAATGAGCAGTTCTTC. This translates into CASSYSWPIDNEQFF.

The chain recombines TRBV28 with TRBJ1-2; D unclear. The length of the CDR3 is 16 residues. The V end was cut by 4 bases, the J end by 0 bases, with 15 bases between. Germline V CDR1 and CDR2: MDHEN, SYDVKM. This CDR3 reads CASSYPPQVANYGYTF. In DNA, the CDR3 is TGTGCCAGCAGTTATCCCCCGCAGGTAGCTAACTATGGCTACACCTTC.

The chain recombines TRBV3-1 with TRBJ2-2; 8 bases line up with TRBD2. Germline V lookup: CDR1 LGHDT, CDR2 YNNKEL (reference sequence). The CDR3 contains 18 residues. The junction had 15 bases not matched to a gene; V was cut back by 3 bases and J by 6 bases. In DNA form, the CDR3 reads TGTGCCAGCAGCCAGGAATATCTCCCGGGGGGGCTGGCCGGGGAGCTGTTTTTT. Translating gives CASSQEYLPGGLAGELFF.

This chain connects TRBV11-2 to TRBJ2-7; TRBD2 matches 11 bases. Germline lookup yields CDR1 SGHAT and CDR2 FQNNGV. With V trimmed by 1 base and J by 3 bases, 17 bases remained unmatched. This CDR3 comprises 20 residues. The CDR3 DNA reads TGTGCCAGCAGCTTAGGCATCTCATTCAAAGGGCTAGCGGGAGGCTACGAGCAGTACTTC. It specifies CASSLGISFKGLAGGYEQYF.

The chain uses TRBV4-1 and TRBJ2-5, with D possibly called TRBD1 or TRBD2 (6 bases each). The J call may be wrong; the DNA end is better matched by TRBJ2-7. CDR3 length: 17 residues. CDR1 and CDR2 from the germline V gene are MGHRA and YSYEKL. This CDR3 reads CASSQVGGRGSLYEQYF. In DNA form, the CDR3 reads TGCGCCAGCAGCCAAGTCGGGGGCAGGGGATCTCTCTACGAGCAGTACTTC.